The entry below gives a single TCR beta chain sequence along with its context. The record originates from a study of blood T cell repertoires in COVID-19. Study context: The United States, Italy and Spain provided the acute and convalescent COVID-19 samples. Nucleic acid was either cDNA or gDNA, and it came from T cells, B-cell-depleted T cells, or PBMCs.

J lost 4 bases, V lost 5 bases, and 7 bases had no gene match. Germline V gene sequence: CDR1 SGDLS, CDR2 YYNGEE. CDR3 length equals 15 residues. As originally analysed: Reference gene primer amplification gave estimated nucleated cell counts. Generated by immunoSEQ multiplex PCR, the TCRdb table keeps only in-frame clones and is missing some. Clone size and the V and J calls come from that table; the DNA yielded D and trimming. The sample carries 110,000 or so clones, roughly 81% recorded once. Sequenced input: peripheral blood. The source is a man aged 40-49 years with acute or convalescent COVID-19. The chain joins TRBV9 to TRBJ2-2; 8 bases are shared with TRBD1. The CDR3 DNA sequence: TGTGCCAGCAGTCTTGGACAGGGCGGCACCGGGGAGCTGTTTTTT. Protein sequence: CASSLGQGGTGELFF.